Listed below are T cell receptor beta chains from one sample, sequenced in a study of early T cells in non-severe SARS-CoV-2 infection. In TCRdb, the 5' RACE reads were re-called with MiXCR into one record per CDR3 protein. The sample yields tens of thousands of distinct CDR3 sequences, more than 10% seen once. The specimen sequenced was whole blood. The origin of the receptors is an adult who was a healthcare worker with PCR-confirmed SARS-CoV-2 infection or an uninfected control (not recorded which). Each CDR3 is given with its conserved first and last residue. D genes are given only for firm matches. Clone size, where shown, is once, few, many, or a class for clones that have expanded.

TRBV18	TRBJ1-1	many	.	TGTGCCAGCTCACCATTGACAGCCTCGAACACTGAAGCTTTCTTT	CASSPLTASNTEAFF
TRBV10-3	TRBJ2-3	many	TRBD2	TGTGCCATCAGTCATAGCGGGGGGGTCACAGATACGCAGTATTTT	CAISHSGGVTDTQYF
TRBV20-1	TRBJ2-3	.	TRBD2	TGCAGTGCTAGAGTCGGGGGGTTCTCCACAGATACGCAGTATTTT	CSARVGGFSTDTQYF
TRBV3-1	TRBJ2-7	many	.	TGTGCCAGCAGCCAATCGGGACCTTCCTTCGAGCAGTACTTC	CASSQSGPSFEQYF
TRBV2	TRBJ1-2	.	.	TGTGCCAGCAGTCTGGGGGACCGTGGAGCCTACACCTTC	CASSLGDRGAYTF
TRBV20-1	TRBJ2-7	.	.	TGCAGTGCTAGAGATGAGTCGGACTACGAGCAGTACTTC	CSARDESDYEQYF
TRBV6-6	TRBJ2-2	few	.	TGTGCCAGCAGTTACTCGAGCAGGGCCGGGGGCACCGGGGAGCTGTTTTTT	CASSYSSRAGGTGELFF
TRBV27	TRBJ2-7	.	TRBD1	TGTGCCAGCAGTTTCACCGGACAGGGGATATACGAGCAGTACTTC	CASSFTGQGIYEQYF
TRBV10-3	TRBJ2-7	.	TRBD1	TGTGCCATCAAATGGTCAGGGGGAGCGTACGAGCAGTACTTC	CAIKWSGGAYEQYF
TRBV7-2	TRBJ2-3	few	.	TGTGCCAGCAGCTTTGGCGTCGGGGATACGCAGTATTTT	CASSFGVGDTQYF
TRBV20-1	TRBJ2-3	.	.	TGCAGTGCTGGGTTTACTAGCACAGATACGCAGTATTTT	CSAGFTSTDTQYF
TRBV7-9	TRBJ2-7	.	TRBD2	TGTGCCAGCAGCGGAGAACTAGCGGGAGTGTCCGAGCAGTACTTC	CASSGELAGVSEQYF
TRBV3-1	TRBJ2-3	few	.	TGTGCCAGCAGCCATTACCGCGTCGCTGGGACAGATACGCAGTATTTT	CASSHYRVAGTDTQYF
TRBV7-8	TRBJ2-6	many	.	TGTGCCAGCAGCACCGGGGGCCTCTCTGGGGCCAACGTCCTGACTTTC	CASSTGGLSGANVLTF
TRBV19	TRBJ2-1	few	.	TGTGCCAGTATGGAAGGACCTTACAATGAGCAGTTCTTC	CASMEGPYNEQFF
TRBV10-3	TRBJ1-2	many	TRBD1	TGTGCCATCAGTGAGACAGGGGCCGGGGGCTACACCTTC	CAISETGAGGYTF
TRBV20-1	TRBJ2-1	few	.	TGCAGTGCAATGAGCAATGAGCAGTTCTTC	CSAMSNEQFF
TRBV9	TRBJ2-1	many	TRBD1	TGTGCCAGCAGCAGACGACAGGGATGGTATGAGCAGTTCTTC	CASSRRQGWYEQFF
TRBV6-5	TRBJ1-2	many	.	TGTGCCAGCTTGGGGATTGGGACACTCTATGGCTACACCTTC	CASLGIGTLYGYTF
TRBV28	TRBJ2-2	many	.	TGTGCCAGCAGTTTTGGGGACCTAAACACCGGGGAGCTGTTTTTT	CASSFGDLNTGELFF
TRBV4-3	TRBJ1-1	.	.	TGCGCCAGCAGCCATCGGGGGCCATCAAACACTGAAGCTTTCTTT	CASSHRGPSNTEAFF
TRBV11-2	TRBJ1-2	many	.	TGTGCCAGCAGCCCCGACCCTGACTATGGCTACACCTTC	CASSPDPDYGYTF
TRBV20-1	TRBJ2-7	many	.	TGCAGTGCGCCGGACTACTCCTACGAGCAGTACTTC	CSAPDYSYEQYF
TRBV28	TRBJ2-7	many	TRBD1	TGTGCCAGCAGTTTCCCTTTCACAGGGGGCTATTACGAGCAGTACTTC	CASSFPFTGGYYEQYF
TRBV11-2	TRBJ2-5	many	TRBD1	TGTGCCAGCAGCTACCGGCGGGACAGGGGAGGAGAGACCCAGTACTTC	CASSYRRDRGGETQYF
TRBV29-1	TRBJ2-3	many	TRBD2	TGCAGCTTCAGAGCGGGAGGGCCTTTAGATACGCAGTATTTT	CSFRAGGPLDTQYF
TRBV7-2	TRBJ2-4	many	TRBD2	TGTGCCAGCAGCCCGAGAGTAGCGGGAGGTAGGGCCAAAAACATTCAGTACTTC	CASSPRVAGGRAKNIQYF
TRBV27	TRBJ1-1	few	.	TGTGCCAGCAGTGAGGACGGCAGAGGAACTGAAGCTTTCTTT	CASSEDGRGTEAFF
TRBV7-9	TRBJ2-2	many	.	TGTGCCAGCAGCTTACCAGGGAACACCGGGGAGCTGTTTTTT	CASSLPGNTGELFF
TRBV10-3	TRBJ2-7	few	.	TGTGCCATCAGTGAGAGCAGGATCGAGCAGTACTTC	CAISESRIEQYF
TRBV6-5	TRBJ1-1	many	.	TGTGCCAGCAGGCGTGCCACTGAAGCTTTCTTT	CASRRATEAFF
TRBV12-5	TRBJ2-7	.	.	TGTGCTAGTGGTTTGGTACCCAGGCCCGGGGCCTCCTACGAGCAGTACTTC	CASGLVPRPGASYEQYF
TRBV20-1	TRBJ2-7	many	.	TGCAGTGCTAGCGGCATGGACACCCGGCCTGTTAACGAGCAGTACTTC	CSASGMDTRPVNEQYF
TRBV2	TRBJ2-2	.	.	TGTGCCAGCAGAGGACAGACCGGGGAGCTGTTTTTT	CASRGQTGELFF
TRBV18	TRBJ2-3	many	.	TGTGCCAGCTCCCCTCGGGGGGCTCCTAGCACAGATACGCAGTATTTT	CASSPRGAPSTDTQYF
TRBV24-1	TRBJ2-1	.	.	TGTGCCACCAGTGATTCCAACAGGGTCCATGAGCAGTTCTTC	CATSDSNRVHEQFF
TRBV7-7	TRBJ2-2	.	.	TGTGCTAGCCAAGGGGCTCGTGGCACCGGGGAGCTGTTTTTT	CASQGARGTGELFF
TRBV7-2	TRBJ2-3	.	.	TGTGCCAGCAGCTTAGTACCGGATCGCACAGATACGCAGTATTTT	CASSLVPDRTDTQYF
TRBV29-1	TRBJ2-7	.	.	TGCAGCGTTGAAGGGGGCCGAGGGTACGAGCAGTACTTC	CSVEGGRGYEQYF
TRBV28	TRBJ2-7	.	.	TGTGCCAGCAGCCCGCCGCGCAGGGGAGGATACGAGCAGTACTTC	CASSPPRRGGYEQYF
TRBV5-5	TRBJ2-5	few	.	TGTGCCAGCAGCCCAGGGGTCAAAGAGACCCAGTACTTC	CASSPGVKETQYF
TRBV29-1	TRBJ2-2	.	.	TGCAGCGCCCTACGGGGTGGGGAGCTGTTTTTT	CSALRGGELFF
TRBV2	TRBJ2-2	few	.	TGTGCCAGCAGTGAAGACACCGGGGAGCTGTTTTTT	CASSEDTGELFF
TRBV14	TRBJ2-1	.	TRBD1	TGTGCCAGCAGCAAACAGGGGAATGAGCAGTTCTTC	CASSKQGNEQFF